The TCR beta chain under discussion was sequenced for a study of CD8+CD57+ T cells in acquired aplastic anemia. Whole-study context: The DNA of sorted CD4+ and CD8+ cells averaged 3.2 ug. Whole-study findings and limits: Shared by patients and controls, twenty-nine CD8+ CDR3s were abundant in patients.

With 2 bases removed from V and 4 bases from J, the gap between germline ends came to 11 bases. CDR1 is ENHRY, CDR2 SYGVKD, per germline. The CDR3 length is 14 residues. The sample holds a few counts of this clonotype. Its antigen is not identified. It was genomic DNA that served as the template for profiling TCR beta VDJ and CDR3. Each CDR3 protein gets one entry after TCRdb re-called the reads with MiXCR. The sample contains approximately 170,000 distinct CDR3 sequences, 55% to 70% of which appear only once. The chain joins TRBV10-3 to TRBJ1-1; a weak D match, TRBD1 (5 bases). Material for sequencing was sorted CD4+, CD8+, or CD8+CD57+ T cells (not recorded which) from PBMCs. The receptor's source is a human donor in good health. The CDR3 DNA reads TGTGCCATCAGTGAGAGGGCGGGGCCCACTGAAGCTTTCTTT. Translated, it gives CAISERAGPTEAFF.